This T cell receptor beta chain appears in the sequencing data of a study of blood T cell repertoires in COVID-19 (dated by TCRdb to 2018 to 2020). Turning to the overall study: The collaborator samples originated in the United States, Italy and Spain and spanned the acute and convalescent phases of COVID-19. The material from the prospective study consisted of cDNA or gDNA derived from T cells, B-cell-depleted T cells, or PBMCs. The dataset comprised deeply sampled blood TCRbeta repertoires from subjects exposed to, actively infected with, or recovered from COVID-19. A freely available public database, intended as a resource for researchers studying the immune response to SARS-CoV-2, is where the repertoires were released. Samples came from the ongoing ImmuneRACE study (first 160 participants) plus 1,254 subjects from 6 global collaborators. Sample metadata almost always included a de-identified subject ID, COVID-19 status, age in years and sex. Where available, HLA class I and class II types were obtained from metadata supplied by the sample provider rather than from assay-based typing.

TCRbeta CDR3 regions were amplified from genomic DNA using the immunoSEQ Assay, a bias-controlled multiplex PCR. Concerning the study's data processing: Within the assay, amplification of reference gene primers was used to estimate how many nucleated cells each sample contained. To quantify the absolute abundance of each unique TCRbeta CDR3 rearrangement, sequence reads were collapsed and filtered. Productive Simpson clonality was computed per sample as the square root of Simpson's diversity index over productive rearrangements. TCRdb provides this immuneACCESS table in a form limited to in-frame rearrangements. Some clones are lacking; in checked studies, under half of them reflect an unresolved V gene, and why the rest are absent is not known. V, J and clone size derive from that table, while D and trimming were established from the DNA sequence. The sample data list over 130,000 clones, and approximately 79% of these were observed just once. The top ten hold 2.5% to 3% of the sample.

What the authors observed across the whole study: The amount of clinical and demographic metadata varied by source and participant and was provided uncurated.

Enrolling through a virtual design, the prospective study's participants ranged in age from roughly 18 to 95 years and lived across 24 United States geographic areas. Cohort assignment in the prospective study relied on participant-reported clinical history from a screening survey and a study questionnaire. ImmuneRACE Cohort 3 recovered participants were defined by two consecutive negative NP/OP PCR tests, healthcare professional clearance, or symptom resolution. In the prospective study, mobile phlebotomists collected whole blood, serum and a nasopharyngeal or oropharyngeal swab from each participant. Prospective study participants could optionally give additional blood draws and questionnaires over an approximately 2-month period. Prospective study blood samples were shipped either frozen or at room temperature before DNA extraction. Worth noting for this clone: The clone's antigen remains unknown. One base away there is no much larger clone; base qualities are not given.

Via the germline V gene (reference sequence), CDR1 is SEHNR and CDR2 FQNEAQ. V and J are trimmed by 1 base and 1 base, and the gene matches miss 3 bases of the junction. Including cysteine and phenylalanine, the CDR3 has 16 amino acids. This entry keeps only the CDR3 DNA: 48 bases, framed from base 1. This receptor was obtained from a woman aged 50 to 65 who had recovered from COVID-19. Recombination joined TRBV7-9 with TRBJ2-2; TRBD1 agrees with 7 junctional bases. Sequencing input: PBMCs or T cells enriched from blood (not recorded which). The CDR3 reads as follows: CASSLDYRGNTGELFF. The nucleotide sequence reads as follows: TGTGCCAGCAGCTTAGACTACAGGGGGAACACCGGGGAGCTGTTTTTT.